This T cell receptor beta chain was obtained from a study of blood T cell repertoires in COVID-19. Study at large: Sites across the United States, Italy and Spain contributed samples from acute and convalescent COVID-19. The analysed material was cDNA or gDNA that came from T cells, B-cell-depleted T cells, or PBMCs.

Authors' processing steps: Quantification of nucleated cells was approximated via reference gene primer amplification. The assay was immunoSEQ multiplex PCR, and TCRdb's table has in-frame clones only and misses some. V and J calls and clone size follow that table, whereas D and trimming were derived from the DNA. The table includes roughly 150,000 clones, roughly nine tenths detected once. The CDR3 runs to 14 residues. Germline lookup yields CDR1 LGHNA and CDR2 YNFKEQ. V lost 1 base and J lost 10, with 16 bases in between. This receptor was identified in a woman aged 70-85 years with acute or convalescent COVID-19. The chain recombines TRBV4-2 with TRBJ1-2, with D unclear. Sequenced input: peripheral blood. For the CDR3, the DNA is TGTGCCAGCAGCCAAGCGCGCGCTGGGAGTCTCTACACCTTC. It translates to CASSQARAGSLYTF.